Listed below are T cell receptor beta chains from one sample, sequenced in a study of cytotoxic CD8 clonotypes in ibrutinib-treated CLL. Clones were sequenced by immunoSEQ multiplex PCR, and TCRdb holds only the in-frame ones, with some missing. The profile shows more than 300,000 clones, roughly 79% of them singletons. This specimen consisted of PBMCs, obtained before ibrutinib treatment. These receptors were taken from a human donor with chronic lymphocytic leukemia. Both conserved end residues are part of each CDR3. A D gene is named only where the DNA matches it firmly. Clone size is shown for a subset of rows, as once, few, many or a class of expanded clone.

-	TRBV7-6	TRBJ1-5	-	CASSLAAYSNQPQHF	TGTGCCAGCAGCTTAGCGGCGTATAGCAATCAGCCCCAGCATTTT
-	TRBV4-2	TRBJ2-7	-	CASSQHTGTTRGEQYF	TGTGCCAGCAGCCAACATACGGGGACCACTCGCGGCGAGCAGTACTTC
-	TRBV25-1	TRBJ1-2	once	CASSEYSAGLNYGYTF	TGTGCCAGCAGTGAATATTCGGCAGGGCTCAACTATGGCTACACCTTC
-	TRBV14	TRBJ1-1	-	CASSQLTVNTEAFF	TGTGCCAGCAGCCAACTGACCGTGAACACTGAAGCTTTCTTT
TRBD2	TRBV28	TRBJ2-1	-	CASTTSGSGRNEQFF	TGTGCCAGCACCACTAGCGGGAGTGGGAGGAATGAGCAGTTCTTC
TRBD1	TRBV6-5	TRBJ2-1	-	CASRAGGTYNEQFF	TGTGCCAGCAGGGCAGGGGGAACCTACAATGAGCAGTTCTTC
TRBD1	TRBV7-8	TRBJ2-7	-	CASSERTGEGLGDTYEQYF	TGTGCCAGCAGCGAACGGACAGGGGAGGGTCTTGGAGACACATACGAGCAGTACTTC
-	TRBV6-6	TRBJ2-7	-	CASRSTAYEQYF	TGTGCCAGCAGATCTACCGCCTACGAGCAGTACTTC
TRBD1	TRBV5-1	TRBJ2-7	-	CASSFTGTGPYEQYF	TGCGCCAGCAGCTTCACCGGGACAGGGCCTTACGAGCAGTACTTC
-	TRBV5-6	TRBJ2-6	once	CASYGREFSGANVLTF	TGTGCCAGCTACGGGAGAGAATTCTCTGGGGCCAACGTCCTGACTTTC
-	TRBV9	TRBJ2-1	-	CASSTSTYNEQFF	TGTGCCAGCAGCACCTCTACCTACAATGAGCAGTTCTTC
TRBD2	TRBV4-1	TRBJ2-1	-	CASSRGSGTAYNEQFF	TGCGCCAGCAGCCGAGGAAGCGGGACCGCCTACAATGAGCAGTTCTTC
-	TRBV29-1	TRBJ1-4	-	CSVRAVDEKLFF	TGCAGCGTTCGGGCAGTAGATGAAAAACTGTTTTTT
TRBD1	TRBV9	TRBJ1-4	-	CASSPDRGEKLFF	TGTGCCAGCAGCCCGGACAGGGGTGAAAAACTGTTTTTT
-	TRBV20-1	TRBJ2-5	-	CSVKRVETQYF	TGCAGTGTCAAACGTGTTGAGACCCAGTACTTC
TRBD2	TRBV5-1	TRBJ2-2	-	CASSSSGKNTGELFF	TGCGCCAGCAGCTCTAGCGGGAAGAACACCGGGGAGCTGTTTTTT
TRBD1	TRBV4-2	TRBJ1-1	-	CASSPSRDRGTEAFF	TGTGCCAGCAGCCCCAGTAGGGACAGGGGGACTGAAGCTTTCTTT
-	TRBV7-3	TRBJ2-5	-	CASSITGWQETQYF	TGTGCCAGCAGCATTACAGGGTGGCAAGAGACCCAGTACTTC
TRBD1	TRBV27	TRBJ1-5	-	CASSLYQGASNQPQHF	TGTGCCAGCAGTTTATATCAGGGGGCTAGCAATCAGCCCCAGCATTTT
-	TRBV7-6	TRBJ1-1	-	CASSLAELRVAEAFF	TGTGCCAGCAGCTTAGCTGAACTTCGAGTAGCTGAAGCTTTCTTT
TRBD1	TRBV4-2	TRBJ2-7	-	CASSQEGQGTYEQYF	TGTGCCAGCAGCCAAGAGGGACAGGGGACCTACGAGCAGTACTTC
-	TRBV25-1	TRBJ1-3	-	CASSDLRGNTIYF	TGTGCCAGCAGTGACCTAAGGGGAAACACCATATATTTT
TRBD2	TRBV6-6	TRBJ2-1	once	CASSPGLAGNNEQFF	TGTGCCAGCAGTCCAGGACTAGCGGGAAACAATGAGCAGTTCTTC
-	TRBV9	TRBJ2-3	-	CASSVWETTDTQYF	TGTGCCAGCAGCGTGTGGGAAACGACAGATACGCAGTATTTT
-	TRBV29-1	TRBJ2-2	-	CSAQRVPGELFF	TGCAGCGCCCAACGGGTCCCCGGGGAGCTGTTTTTT
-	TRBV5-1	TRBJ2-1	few	CASSMDSSYNEQFF	TGCGCCAGCAGCATGGACAGCTCCTACAATGAGCAGTTCTTC
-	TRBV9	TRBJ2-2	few	CASSPPGKINTGELFF	TGTGCCAGCAGCCCCCCTGGGAAGATCAACACCGGGGAGCTGTTTTTT
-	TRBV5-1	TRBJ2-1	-	CASSLGGYNEQFF	TGCGCCAGCAGCTTGGGGGGTTACAATGAGCAGTTCTTC
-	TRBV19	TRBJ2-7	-	CASSMGGTLNYEQYF	TGTGCCAGTAGTATGGGGGGAACCCTCAACTACGAGCAGTACTTC
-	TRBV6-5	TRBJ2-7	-	CASTLAYLVTYEQYF	TGTGCCAGCACTCTAGCTTACCTCGTAACCTACGAGCAGTACTTC
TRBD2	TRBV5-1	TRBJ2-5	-	CASSLFREAETQYF	TGCGCCAGCAGCTTGTTCCGGGAGGCGGAGACCCAGTACTTC
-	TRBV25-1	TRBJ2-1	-	CASSEGARLVQFF	TGTGCCAGCAGTGAAGGGGCTAGACTTGTGCAGTTCTTC